This T cell receptor beta chain was documented in a study of molecular identifiers for immune sequencing clone quantification. Study observations and caveats: Clone sizes that are highly expanded could be underestimated when identical TCR molecules share a barcode.

On this clonotype: The antigen remains undetermined. Being one base from a much bigger clone, this may be a read error.

A single record per CDR3 protein comes from TCRdb applying MiXCR to the PCR reads. The sample includes some 320,000 distinct CDR3 sequences, 20% to 25% seen only once; the top ten take approximately 0.83%. Naive CD8 T cells were sorted as CD8+CD4-CCR7+CD45RA+. The sequence was collected from a human donor in good health. Some libraries in this study had Jurkat cell RNA spiked in. Sequencing input: naive CD8+ T cells from blood, with Jurkat cell RNA spiked in. Subset given: FACS-sorted CD8+CD4-CCR7+CD45RA+ naive T cells.

CDR3 nucleotide sequence: TGTGCCAGCAGCCCCGGACAGGGTAGCGGGAACCAAGAGACCCAGTACTTC. It translates to CASSPGQGSGNQETQYF. The chain links TRBV7-9 to TRBJ2-5; D could derive from TRBD1 or TRBD2 (8 bases each). Trimming pared 5 bases from V and 0 bases from J, leaving 19 bases between. The CDR3 extends over 17 amino acids. Germline V gives CDR1 SEHNR, CDR2 FQNEAQ (reference sequence). The full variable domain, rest sourced from reference TRBV7-9 and TRBJ2-5, is DTGVSQNPRHKITKRGQNVTFRCDPISEHNRLYWYRQTLGQGPEFLTYFQNEAQLEKSRLLSDRFSAERPKGSFSTLEIQRTEQGDSAMYLCASSPGQGSGNQETQYFGPGTRLLVL.